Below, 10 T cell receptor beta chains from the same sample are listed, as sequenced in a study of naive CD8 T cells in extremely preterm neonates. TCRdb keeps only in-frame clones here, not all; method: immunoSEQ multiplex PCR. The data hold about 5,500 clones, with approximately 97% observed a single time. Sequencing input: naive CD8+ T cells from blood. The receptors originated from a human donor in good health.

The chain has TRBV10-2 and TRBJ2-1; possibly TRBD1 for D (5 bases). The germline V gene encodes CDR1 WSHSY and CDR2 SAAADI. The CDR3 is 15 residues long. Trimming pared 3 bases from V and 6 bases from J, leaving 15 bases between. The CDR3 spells CASSEPRTRTNEQFF. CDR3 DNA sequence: TGCGCCAGCAGTGAACCCAGGACAAGGACCAATGAGCAGTTCTTC.

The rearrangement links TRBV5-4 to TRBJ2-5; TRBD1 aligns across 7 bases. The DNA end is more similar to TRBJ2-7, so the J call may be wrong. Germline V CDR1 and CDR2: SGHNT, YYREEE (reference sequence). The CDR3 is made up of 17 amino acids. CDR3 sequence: CASSSGTAPSLSYEQYF. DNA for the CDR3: TGTGCCAGCAGCTCGGGGACAGCTCCTTCCTTATCCTACGAGCAGTACTTC.

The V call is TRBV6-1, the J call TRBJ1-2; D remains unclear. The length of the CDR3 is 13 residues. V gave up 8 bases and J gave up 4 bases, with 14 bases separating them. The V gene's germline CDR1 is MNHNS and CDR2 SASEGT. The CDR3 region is CASEETAAYGYTF. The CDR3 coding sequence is TGTGCCAGCGAGGAGACTGCTGCCTATGGCTACACCTTC.

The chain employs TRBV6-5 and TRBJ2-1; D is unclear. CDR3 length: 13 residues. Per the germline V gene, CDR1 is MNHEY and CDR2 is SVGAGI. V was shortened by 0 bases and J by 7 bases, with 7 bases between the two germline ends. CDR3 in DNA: TGTGCCAGCAGTTACTCGGTCCGGAATGAGCAGTTCTTC. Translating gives CASSYSVRNEQFF.

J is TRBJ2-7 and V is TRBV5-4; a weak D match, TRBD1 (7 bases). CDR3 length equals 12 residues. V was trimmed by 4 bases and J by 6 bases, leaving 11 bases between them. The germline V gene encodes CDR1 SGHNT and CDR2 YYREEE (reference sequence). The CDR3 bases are TGTGCCAGCAGCCCAGGGGGGTTCGAGCAGTACTTC. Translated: CASSPGGFEQYF.

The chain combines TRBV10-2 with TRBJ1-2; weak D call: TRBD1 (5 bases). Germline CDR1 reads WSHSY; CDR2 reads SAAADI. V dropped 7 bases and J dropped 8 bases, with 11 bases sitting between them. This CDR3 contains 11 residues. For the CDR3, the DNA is TGCGCCAGCACAGGGCTAGGCGGCTACACCTTC. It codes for CASTGLGGYTF.

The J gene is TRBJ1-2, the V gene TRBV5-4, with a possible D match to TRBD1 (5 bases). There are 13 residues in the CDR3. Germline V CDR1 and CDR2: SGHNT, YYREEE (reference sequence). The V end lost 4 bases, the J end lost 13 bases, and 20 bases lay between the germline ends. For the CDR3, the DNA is TGTGCCAGCAGCCAGAGCCCAGGGTCCAGGTCCACCTTC. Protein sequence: CASSQSPGSRSTF.

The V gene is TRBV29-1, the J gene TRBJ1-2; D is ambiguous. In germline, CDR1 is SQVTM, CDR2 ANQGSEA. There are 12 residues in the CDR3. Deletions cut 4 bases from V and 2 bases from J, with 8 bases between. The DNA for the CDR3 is TGCAGCGTTGTTAGAGAGAACTATGGCTACACCTTC. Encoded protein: CSVVRENYGYTF.

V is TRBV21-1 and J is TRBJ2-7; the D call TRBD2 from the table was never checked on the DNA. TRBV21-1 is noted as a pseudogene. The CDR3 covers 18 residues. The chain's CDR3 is CASSKISEGGDLAYEQYV. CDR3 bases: TGTGCCAGCAGCAAAATAAGTGAGGGTGGGGATTTAGCCTACGAGCAGTACGTC.

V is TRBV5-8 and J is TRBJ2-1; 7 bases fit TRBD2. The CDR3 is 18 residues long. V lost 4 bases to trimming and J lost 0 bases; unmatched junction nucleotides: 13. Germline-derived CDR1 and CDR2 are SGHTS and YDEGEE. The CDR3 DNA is TGTGCCAGCAGCCCGGTCGTGACTAGCAAGAGCTCCTACAATGAGCAGTTCTTC. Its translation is CASSPVVTSKSSYNEQFF. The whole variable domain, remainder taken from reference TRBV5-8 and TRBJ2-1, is EAGVTQSPTHLIKTRGQQATLRCSPISGHTSVYWYQQALGLGLQFLLWYDEGEERNRGNFPPRFSGRQFPNYSSELNVNALELEDSALYLCASSPVVTSKSSYNEQFFGPGTRLTVL.